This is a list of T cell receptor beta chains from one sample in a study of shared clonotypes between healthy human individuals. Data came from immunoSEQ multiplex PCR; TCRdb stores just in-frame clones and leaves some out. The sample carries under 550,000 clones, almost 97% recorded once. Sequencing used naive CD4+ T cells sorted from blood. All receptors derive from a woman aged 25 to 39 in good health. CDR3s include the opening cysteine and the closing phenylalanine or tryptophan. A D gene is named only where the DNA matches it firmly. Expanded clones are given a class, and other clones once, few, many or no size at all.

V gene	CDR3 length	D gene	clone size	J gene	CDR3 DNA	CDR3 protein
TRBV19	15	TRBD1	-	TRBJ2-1	TGTGCCAGTAGGGGCCGGGACAGGGCCAACAATGAGCAGTTCTTC	CASRGRDRANNEQFF
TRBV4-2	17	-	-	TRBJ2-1	TGTGCCAGCAGCCAAGATTCTAATAGCGGTATTTTCAATGAGCAGTTCTTC	CASSQDSNSGIFNEQFF
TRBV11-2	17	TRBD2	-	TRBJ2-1	TGTGCCAGCAGCCTACTAGCGGGAGGGCCCAAATACAATGAGCAGTTCTTC	CASSLLAGGPKYNEQFF
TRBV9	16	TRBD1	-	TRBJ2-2	TGTGCCAGCAGCGTAGATCAGGGGGCCGTCACCGGGGAGCTGTTTTTT	CASSVDQGAVTGELFF
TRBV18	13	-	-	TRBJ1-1	TGTGCCAGCTCACCCGGACGGGTTTCTGAAGCTTTCTTT	CASSPGRVSEAFF
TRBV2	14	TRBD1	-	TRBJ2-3	TGTGCCAGCAGTGAAAAACAGGGGACAGATACGCAGTATTTT	CASSEKQGTDTQYF
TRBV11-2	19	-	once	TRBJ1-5	TGTGCCAGCAGCTTAGATCTATTCTTGCGGCAGTATAGCAATCAGCCCCAGCATTTT	CASSLDLFLRQYSNQPQHF
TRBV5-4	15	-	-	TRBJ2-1	TGTGCCAGCAGCTTGAGTCCGGACAGTTACAATGAGCAGTTCTTC	CASSLSPDSYNEQFF
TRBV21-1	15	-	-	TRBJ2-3	TGTGCCAGCAGCAAAGACGGGTTCGGCACAGATACGCAGTATTTT	CASSKDGFGTDTQYF
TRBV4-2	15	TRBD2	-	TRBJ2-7	TGTGCCAGCAGCCGATTGCGGACTAGCACCTACGAGCAGTACTTC	CASSRLRTSTYEQYF
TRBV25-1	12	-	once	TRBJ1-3	TGTGCCAGCAGTAGCGGAGGAAACACCATATATTTT	CASSSGGNTIYF
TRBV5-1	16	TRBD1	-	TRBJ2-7	TGCGCCAGCAGCTTGGCCGGACAGGGTTACTCCTACGAGCAGTACTTC	CASSLAGQGYSYEQYF
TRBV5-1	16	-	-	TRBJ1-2	TGCGCCAGCAGCGGCTCCCAGGGGAGAAATAACTATGGCTACACCTTC	CASSGSQGRNNYGYTF
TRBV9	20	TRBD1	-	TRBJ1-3	TGTGCCAGCAGCGTAGTCCCCGGGACAGCCAGTTCCTTCTCTGGAAACACCATATATTTT	CASSVVPGTASSFSGNTIYF
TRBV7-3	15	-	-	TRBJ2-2	TGTGCCAGCAGCTTAAGGGAGGGGGACACCGGGGAGCTGTTTTTT	CASSLREGDTGELFF
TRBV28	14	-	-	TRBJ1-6	TGTGCCAGCAGTCCACGGGCCCTAGATTCACCCCTCCACTTT	CASSPRALDSPLHF
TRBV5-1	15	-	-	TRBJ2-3	TGCGCCAGCAGCTTGGCGGGTGGTGGGGCAGATACGCAGTATTTT	CASSLAGGGADTQYF
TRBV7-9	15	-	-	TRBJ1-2	TGTGCCAGCAGCTCTATCGGACCAGCTAAGTATGGCTACACCTTC	CASSSIGPAKYGYTF
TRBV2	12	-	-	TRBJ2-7	TGTGCCAGCAGGGGGGACGGAAACGAGCAGTACTTC	CASRGDGNEQYF
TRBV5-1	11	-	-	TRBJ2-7	TGTGCCAGCAGACTTACCTACGAGCAGTACTTC	CASRLTYEQYF
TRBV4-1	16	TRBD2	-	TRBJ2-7	TGCGCCAGCAGCCATAGGCGTACTAGCGGGCCCTACGAGCAGTACTTC	CASSHRRTSGPYEQYF
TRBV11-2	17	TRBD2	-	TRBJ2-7	TGTGCCAGCAGCGGGCTGGGGTTAGCGGGAGGGTACCACGAGCAGTACTTC	CASSGLGLAGGYHEQYF
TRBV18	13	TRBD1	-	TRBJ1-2	TGTGCCAGCTCACCGGACAGGGACTATGGCTACACCTTC	CASSPDRDYGYTF
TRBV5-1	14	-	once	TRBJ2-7	TGCGCCAGCACCCCCCGGAGCGGTACCTACGAGCAGTACTTC	CASTPRSGTYEQYF
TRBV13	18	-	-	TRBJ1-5	TGTGCCAGCAGCTTGAGACGAGGGGGGGTTTATAGCAATCAGCCCCAGCATTTT	CASSLRRGGVYSNQPQHF
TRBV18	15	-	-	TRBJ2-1	TGTGCCAGCTCACCTCGAGCAGGTCAGTACAATGAGCAGTTCTTC	CASSPRAGQYNEQFF
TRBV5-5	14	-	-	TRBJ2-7	TGTGCCAGCAGCGCGGACAGCTTTGGCTACGAGCAGTACTTC	CASSADSFGYEQYF
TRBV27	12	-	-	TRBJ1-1	TGTGCCAGCGGAAAGACGGGCACTGAAGCTTTCTTT	CASGKTGTEAFF
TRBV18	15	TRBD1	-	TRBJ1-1	TGTGCCAGCTCACCGGCTCCAGGGGGCCTCACTGAAGCTTTCTTT	CASSPAPGGLTEAFF
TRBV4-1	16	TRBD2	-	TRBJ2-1	TGCGCCAGCAGCCAACGCGCGGGAGCATCCCGTGATGAGCAGTTCTTC	CASSQRAGASRDEQFF
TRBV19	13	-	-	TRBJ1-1	TGTGCCAGTGCTCTACTTGGGAACACTGAAGCTTTCTTT	CASALLGNTEAFF
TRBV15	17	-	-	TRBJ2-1	TGTGCCACCAGCAGAGATGAACCCATGAGCTCCTACAATGAGCAGTTCTTC	CATSRDEPMSSYNEQFF
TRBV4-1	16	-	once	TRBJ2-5	TGCGCCAGCAGCCAATTTGTCGGGAGCCCGGGGGAGACCCAGTACTTC	CASSQFVGSPGETQYF
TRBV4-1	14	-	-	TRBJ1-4	TGCGCCAGCAGCCAAGAGGACCGTGATGAAAAACTGTTTTTT	CASSQEDRDEKLFF
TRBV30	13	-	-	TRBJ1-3	TGTGCCTGGAGCTACCGACAAGGAAACACCATATATTTT	CAWSYRQGNTIYF
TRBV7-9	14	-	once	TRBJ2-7	TGTGCCAGCAGCCCCAGGGGGGTTTCCTACGAGCAGTACTTC	CASSPRGVSYEQYF
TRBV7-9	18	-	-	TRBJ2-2	TGTGCCAGCAGCTTATGGGGGGGACAGTTCCCTTCGACCGGGGAGCTGTTTTTT	CASSLWGGQFPSTGELFF
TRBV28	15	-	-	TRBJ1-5	TGTGCCAGCAGGGCTCCTGAGGGAAGCAATCAGCCCCAGCATTTT	CASRAPEGSNQPQHF
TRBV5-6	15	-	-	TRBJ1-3	TGTGCCAGCAGCTTGGCCAGGATATCTGGAAACACCATATATTTT	CASSLARISGNTIYF
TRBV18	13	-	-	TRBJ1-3	TGTGCCAGCTCGTCTGGAGGTGGAAACACCATATATTTT	CASSSGGGNTIYF
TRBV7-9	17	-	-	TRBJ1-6	TGTGCCAGCGGCCTATTTTTGACGAGGGAGTGGGGTTCACCCCTCCACTTT	CASGLFLTREWGSPLHF
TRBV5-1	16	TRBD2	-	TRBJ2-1	TGCGCCAGCAGCAAATCCGGGACTAGCGGGAATAGTGAGCAGTTCTTC	CASSKSGTSGNSEQFF
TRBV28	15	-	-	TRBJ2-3	TGTGCCAGCAGTCCTACAGGGATAGCCACAGATACGCAGTATTTT	CASSPTGIATDTQYF
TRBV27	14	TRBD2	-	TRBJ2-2	TGTGCCAGCACCCGGGGGGGAAACACCGGGGAGCTGTTTTTT	CASTRGGNTGELFF
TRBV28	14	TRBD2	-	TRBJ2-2	TGTGCCAGCAGTTATAGCGGGAGGAACGGGGAGCTGTTTTTT	CASSYSGRNGELFF
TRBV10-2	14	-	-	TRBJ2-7	TGCGCCAGCAGTGATATCAGCTACGGCTACGAGCAGTACTTC	CASSDISYGYEQYF
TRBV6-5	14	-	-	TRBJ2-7	TGTGCCAGCAGTTACTCGCAGGGTTTCCACGAGCAGTACTTC	CASSYSQGFHEQYF
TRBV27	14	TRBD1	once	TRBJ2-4	TGTGCCAGCAGTCGGACAGGGGTTGAACACATTCAGTACTTC	CASSRTGVEHIQYF
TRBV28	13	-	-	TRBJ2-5	TGTGCCAGCAGTCTTGGAAACCAAGAGACCCAGTACTTC	CASSLGNQETQYF
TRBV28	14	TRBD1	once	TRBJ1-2	TGTGCCAGCAGCCAACAGGGGTTCGACTATGGCTACACCTTC	CASSQQGFDYGYTF
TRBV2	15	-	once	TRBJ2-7	TGTGCCAGCACCCCTCGCCAGGACGGAGCCTACGAGCAGTACTTC	CASTPRQDGAYEQYF